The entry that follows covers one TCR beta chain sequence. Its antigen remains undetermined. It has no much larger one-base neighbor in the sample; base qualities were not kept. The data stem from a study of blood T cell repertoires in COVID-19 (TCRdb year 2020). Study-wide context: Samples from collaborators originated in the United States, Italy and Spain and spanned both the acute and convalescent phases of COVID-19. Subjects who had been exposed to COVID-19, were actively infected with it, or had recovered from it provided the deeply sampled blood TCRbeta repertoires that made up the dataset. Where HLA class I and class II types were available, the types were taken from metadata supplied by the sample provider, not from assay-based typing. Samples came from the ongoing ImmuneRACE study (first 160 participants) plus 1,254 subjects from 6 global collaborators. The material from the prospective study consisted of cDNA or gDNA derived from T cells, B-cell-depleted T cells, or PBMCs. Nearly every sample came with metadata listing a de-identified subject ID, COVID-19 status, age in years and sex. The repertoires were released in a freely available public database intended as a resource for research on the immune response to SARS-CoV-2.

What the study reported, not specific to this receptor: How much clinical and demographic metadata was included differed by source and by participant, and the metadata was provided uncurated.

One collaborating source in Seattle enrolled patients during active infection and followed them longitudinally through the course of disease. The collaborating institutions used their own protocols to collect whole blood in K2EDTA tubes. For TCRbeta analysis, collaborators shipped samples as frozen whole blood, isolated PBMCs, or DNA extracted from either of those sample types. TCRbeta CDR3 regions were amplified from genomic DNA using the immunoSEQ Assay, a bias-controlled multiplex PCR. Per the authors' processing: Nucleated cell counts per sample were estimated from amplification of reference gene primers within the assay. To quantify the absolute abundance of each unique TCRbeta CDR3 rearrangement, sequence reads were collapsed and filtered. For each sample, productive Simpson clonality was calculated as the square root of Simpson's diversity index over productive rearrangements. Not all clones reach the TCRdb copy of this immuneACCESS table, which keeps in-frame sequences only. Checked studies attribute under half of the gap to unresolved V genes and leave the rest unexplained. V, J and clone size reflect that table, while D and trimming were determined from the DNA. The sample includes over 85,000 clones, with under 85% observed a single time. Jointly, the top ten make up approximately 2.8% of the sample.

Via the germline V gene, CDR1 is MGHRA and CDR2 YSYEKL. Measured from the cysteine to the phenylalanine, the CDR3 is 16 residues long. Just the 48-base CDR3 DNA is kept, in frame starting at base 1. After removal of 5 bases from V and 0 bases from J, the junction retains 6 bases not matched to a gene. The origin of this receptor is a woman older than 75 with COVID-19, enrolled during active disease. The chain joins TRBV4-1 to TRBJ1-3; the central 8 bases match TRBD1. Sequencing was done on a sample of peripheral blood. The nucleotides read TGCGCCAGCAGCTCGCGACAGGGGAGCTCTGGAAACACCATATATTTT. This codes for CASSSRQGSSGNTIYF.